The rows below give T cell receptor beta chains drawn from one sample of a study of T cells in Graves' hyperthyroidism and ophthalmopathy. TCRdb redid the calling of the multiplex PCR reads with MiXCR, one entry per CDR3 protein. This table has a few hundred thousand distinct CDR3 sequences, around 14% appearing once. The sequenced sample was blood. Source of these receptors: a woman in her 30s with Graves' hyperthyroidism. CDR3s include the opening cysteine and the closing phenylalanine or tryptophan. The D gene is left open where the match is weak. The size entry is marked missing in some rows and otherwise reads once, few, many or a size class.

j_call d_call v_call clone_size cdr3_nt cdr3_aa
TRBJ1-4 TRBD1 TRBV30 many TGTGCCTGGATGCACAGGGGGCTCGGGGAAAAACTGTTTTTT CAWMHRGLGEKLFF
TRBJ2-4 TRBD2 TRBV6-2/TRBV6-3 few TGTGCCAGCAGTTACACGACGCGCCCCCAGCGGGAGCGGGCCAAAAACATTCAGTACTTC CASSYTTRPQRERAKNIQYF
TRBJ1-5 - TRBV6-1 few TGTGCCAGCAACAGCTACTTAAATCAGCCCCAGCATTTT CASNSYLNQPQHF
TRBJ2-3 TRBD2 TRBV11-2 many TGTGCCAGCAGCTTATTAGCGGGTACGACAGATACGCAGTATTTT CASSLLAGTTDTQYF
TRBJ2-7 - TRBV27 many TGTGCCAGCAGCCGAACAGGGACCCACGAGCAGTACTTC CASSRTGTHEQYF
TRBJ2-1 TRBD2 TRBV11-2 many TGTGCCAGCAGCCAAGGGACTAGCGTTAGCTCCTACAATGAGCAGTTCTTC CASSQGTSVSSYNEQFF
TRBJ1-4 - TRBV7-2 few TGTGCCAGCAGCCCGACAGGAACTAATGAAAAACTGTTTTTT CASSPTGTNEKLFF
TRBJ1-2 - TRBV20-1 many TGCAGTGCGACAGAGGGCTACACCTTC CSATEGYTF
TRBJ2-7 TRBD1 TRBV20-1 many TGCAGTGCTTCCGACAGGGGACGGTCCTACGAGCAGTACTTC CSASDRGRSYEQYF
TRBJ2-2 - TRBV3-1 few TGTGCCAGCAGCCAAGGGCCCAGGTCCGGGGAGCTGTTTTTT CASSQGPRSGELFF
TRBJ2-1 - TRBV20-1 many TGCAGTGCTGGGGATAGGAGTGAGCAGTTCTTC CSAGDRSEQFF
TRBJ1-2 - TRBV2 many TGTGCCAGAACCCGAGTGCCGGCGATTAACTATGGCTACACCTTC CARTRVPAINYGYTF
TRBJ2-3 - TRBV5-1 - TGCGCCAGCAGCTTGGCCGGAGCCACAGAGGCAGATACGCAGTATTTT CASSLAGATEADTQYF
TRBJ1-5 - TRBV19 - TGTGCCAGTAGTATCGGGGGGGCTCAGCCCCAGCATTTT CASSIGGAQPQHF
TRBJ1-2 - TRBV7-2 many TGTGCCAGCAGCTTAAGCGTGCAGAACTATGGCTACACCTTC CASSLSVQNYGYTF
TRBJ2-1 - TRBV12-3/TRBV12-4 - TGTGCCAGCAGTTACTCGGTTACGGGGAAGTACTCCTACAATGAGCAGTTCTTC CASSYSVTGKYSYNEQFF
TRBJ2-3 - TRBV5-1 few TGCGCCAGCAGCCCCCGTGAGGACACAGATACGCAGTATTTT CASSPREDTDTQYF
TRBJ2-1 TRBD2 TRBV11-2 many TGTGCCAGCATCTCTGGGACTAGCGGGGGGAGCTCCTACAATGAGCAGTTCTTC CASISGTSGGSSYNEQFF
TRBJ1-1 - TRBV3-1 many TGTGCCAGCAGCCTAGGGGTGAGAACTGAAGCTTTCTTT CASSLGVRTEAFF
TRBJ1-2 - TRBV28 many TGTGCCAGCAAAAACCAGGGTAATAACTATGGCTACACCTTC CASKNQGNNYGYTF
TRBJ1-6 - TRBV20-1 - TGCAGTGCTAGAGATCGATACTCACCCCTCCACTTT CSARDRYSPLHF
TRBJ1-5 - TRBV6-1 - TGTGCCAGCAGCCTGGGGATCGCTAATCAGCCCCAGCATTTT CASSLGIANQPQHF
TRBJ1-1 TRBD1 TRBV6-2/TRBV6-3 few TGTGCCACAAGACAGGGTTCAAACACTGAAGCTTTCTTT CATRQGSNTEAFF
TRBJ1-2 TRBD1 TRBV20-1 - TGCAGTGCTAGCAACGGACAGGGGACCGGGTATGGCTACACCTTC CSASNGQGTGYGYTF
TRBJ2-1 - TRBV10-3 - TGTGCCATCAGTGCCGTCAACAATGAGCAGTTCTTC CAISAVNNEQFF
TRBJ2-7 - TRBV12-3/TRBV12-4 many TGTGCCAGCAGCCCCTCGGCCTACGAGCAGTACTTC CASSPSAYEQYF
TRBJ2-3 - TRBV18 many TGCGCCAGCAGCCCGGACACAGATACGCAGTATTTT CASSPDTDTQYF
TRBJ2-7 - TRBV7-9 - TGTGCCAGCAGCCCCCAGGGGCGGCTTAGCTACGAGCAGTACTTC CASSPQGRLSYEQYF
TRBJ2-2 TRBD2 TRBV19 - TGTGCCAGTGGTATCTCGGGAGGGACCGGGGAGCTGTTTTTT CASGISGGTGELFF
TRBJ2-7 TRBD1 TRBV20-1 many TGCAGTGCTAACCAGGACAGGATTAGCTCCTACGAGCAGTACTTC CSANQDRISSYEQYF
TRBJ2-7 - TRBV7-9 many TGTGCCAGCAGCTTAGAAGGAGAAACAGGAGACGAGCAGTACTTC CASSLEGETGDEQYF